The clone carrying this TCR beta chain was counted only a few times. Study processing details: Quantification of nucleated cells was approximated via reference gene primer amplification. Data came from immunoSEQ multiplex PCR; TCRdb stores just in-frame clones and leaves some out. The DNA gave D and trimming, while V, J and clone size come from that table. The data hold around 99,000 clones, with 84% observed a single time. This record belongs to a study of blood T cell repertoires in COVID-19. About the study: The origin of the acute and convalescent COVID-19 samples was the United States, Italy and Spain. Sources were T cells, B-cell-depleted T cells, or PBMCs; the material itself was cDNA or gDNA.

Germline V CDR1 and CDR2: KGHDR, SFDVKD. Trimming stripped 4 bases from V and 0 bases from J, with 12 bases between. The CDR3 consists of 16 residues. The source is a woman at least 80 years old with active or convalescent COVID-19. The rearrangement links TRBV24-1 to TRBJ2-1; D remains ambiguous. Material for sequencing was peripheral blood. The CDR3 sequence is CATSDLEASSYNEQFF. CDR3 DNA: TGTGCCACCAGTGACTTAGAGGCGAGCTCCTACAATGAGCAGTTCTTC.